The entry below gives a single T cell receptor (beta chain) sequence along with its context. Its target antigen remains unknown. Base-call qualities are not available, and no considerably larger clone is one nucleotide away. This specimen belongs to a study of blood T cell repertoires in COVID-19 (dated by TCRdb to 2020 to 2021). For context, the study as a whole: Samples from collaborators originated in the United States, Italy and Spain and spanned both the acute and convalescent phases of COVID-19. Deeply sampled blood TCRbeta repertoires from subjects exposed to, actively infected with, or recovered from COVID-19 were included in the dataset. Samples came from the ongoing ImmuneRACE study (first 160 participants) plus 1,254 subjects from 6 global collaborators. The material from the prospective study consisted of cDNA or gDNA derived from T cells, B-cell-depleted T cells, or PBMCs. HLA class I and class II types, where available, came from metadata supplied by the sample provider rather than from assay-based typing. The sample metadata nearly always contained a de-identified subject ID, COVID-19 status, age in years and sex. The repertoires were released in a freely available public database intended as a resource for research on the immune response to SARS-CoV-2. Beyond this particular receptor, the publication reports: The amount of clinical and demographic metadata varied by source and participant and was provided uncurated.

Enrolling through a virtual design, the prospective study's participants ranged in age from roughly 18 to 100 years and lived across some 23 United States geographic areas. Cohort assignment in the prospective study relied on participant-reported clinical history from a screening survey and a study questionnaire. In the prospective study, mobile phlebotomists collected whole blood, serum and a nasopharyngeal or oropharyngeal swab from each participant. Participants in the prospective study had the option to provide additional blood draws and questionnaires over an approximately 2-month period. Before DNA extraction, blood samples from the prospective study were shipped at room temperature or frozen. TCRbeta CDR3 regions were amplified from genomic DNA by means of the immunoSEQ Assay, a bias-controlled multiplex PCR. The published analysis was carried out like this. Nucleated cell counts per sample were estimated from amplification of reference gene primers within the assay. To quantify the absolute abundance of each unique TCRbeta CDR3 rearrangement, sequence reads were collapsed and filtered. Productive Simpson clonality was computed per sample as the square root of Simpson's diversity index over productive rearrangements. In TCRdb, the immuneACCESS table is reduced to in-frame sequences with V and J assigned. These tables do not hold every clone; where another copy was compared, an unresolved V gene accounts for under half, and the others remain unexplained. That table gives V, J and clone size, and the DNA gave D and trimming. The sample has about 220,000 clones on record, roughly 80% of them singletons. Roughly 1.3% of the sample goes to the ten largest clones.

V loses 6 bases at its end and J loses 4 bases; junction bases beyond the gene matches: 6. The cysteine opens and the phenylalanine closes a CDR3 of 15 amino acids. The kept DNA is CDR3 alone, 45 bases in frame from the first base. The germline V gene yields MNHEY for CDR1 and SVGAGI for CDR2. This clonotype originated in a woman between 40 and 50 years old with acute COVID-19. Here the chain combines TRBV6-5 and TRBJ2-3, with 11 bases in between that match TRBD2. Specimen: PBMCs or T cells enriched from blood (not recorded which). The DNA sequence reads TGTGCCAGCAGAACGACTAGCGGGGCCCCAGATACGCAGTATTTT. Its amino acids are CASRTTSGAPDTQYF.